This T cell receptor beta chain derives from a study of blood T cells in healthy people across ages. Germline CDR1 and CDR2: MNHEY and SMNVEV (reference sequence). The CDR3 is made up of 14 amino acids. Worth noting for this clonotype: Its antigen is currently unknown. At one boundary the junction diverges from the germline segment, which might be a read error.

Next came a second PCR, run for about 6 to 11 cycles, which used a sample-barcoded 5' primer along with a J-beta primer mix. Every sample gave at least 2.5 million paired-end reads containing CDR3. TCRdb called the 5' RACE reads again in MiXCR, with one record for every CDR3 protein. The sample has about 680,000 distinct CDR3 sequences; 45% to 50% are singletons. Aged roughly 6 to 100, donors were systemically healthy Caucasians from Russia. The study, taken as a whole, reports: Unsorted PBMC input precluded a conclusive naive versus antigen-experienced comparison.

The V call is TRBV27, the J call TRBJ1-1, with D possibly TRBD1 on 5 matching bases. The sequenced material came from blood. The receptor's source is a woman aged 55-70 years in good health. The CDR3 DNA reads TGTGCCAGCACCCTGAATCCAGGGTTTACTGAAACTTTCTTT. Translating it yields CASTLNPGFTETFF.